These 6 T cell receptor beta chains were all obtained from the same sample, sequenced in a study of shared clonotypes between healthy human individuals. The method was immunoSEQ multiplex PCR; TCRdb's version includes in-frame clones alone and lacks a portion of them. Here the sample spans roughly 2.4 million clones, approximately 94% being singletons. Sequenced material: naive CD4+ T cells sorted from blood. The subset denotes: CD45RA+ positively selected. The receptor set was obtained from a man aged 18 to 35 in good health.

The gene calls are TRBV6-5 and TRBJ1-1; tentative D call: TRBD1 (5 bases). Trimming pared 6 bases from V and 5 bases from J, leaving 16 bases between. The CDR3 spans 14 residues. Germline assignment: CDR1 MNHEY and CDR2 SVGAGI. The CDR3 loop reads CASRVRGSGTEAFF. Written as DNA, the CDR3 is TGTGCCAGCAGAGTAAGGGGCTCGGGGACTGAAGCTTTCTTT.

This clone was detected once. The genes are TRBV6-1 and TRBJ1-2; D possibly corresponds to TRBD1 (6 bases). Germline V CDR1 and CDR2: MNHNS, SASEGT. The CDR3 is 13 amino acids. Trimming removed 2 bases at V and 9 bases at J, with 13 bases between. CDR3 nucleotides: TGTGCCAGCAGTGAAATCACAGGGTACCGCTACACCTTC. It specifies CASSEITGYRYTF.

This chain joins TRBV30 and TRBJ2-3, with TRBD1 as a possible D gene (5 bases). The CDR3 extends over 16 amino acids. V lost 0 bases and J 2 bases, leaving 15 bases between the germline ends. CDR1 is GTSNPN, CDR2 SVGIG, per germline (reference sequence). The CDR3 nucleotides are TGTGCCTGGAGTGTAGGACAACCGATGTCCACAGATACGCAGTATTTT. Protein sequence: CAWSVGQPMSTDTQYF.

The chain joins TRBV5-4 to TRBJ1-1, with TRBD1 as a possible D gene (6 bases). V was shortened by 9 bases and J by 5 bases, with 20 bases between the two germline ends. There are 14 residues in the CDR3. Germline V lookup: CDR1 SGHNT, CDR2 YYREEE (reference sequence). The CDR3 coding sequence is TGTGCCACCCAATTCCAGGCAACAGGGACTGAAGCTTTCTTT. Encoded protein: CATQFQATGTEAFF.

The V gene is TRBV25-1, the J gene TRBJ1-4; D unresolved. Deletions cut 5 bases from V and 4 bases from J, with 8 bases between. The length of the CDR3 is 13 residues. The germline V gene has CDR1 MGHDK and CDR2 SYGVNS. As DNA, the CDR3 is TGTGCCAGCAGTAACCCTATTAATGAAAAACTGTTTTTT. Protein: CASSNPINEKLFF.

This chain connects TRBV10-3 to TRBJ1-1; D ambiguous. Trimming took off 6 bases at V and 0 bases at J, with 11 bases between the two ends. The CDR3 sequence is 14 residues long. Germline loops: CDR1 ENHRY, CDR2 SYGVKD. Here the CDR3 DNA reads TGTGCCATCAGCCAGACGGTCATGAACACTGAAGCTTTCTTT. It translates to CAISQTVMNTEAFF.